These 21 T cell receptor beta chains came from one sample sequenced in a study of T cells in women clearing cervical HPV infection. Clones were read by immunoSEQ multiplex PCR, and TCRdb kept only the in-frame ones, dropping some. This listing includes tens of thousands of clones. Input material: blood buffy coat. The receptors were sampled from a woman aged 18 to 75 with a cervical HPV16 infection that either progressed to CIN3+ or cleared (not recorded which).

Details on this clone: The DNA ends 3 residues before the CDR3 does, and the rest of the CDR3 is filled in from the germline J gene. The J gene is TRBJ2-7, the V gene TRBV29-1; D is uncertain. In germline, CDR1 is SQVTM, CDR2 ANQGSEA. Between the trimmed V and J ends, which lost 6 bases and 5 bases, there was a span of 8 bases. The CDR3 sequence is 10 residues long. Partial CDR3 DNA: TGCAGCGTAGAGGCTGACGAG. It codes for CSVEADE. The whole CDR3 region reads CSVEADEQYF.

In regard to this clone: The CDR3 end falls 3 residues outside the read, so it is completed with the germline J gene. V usage is TRBV28 and J usage is TRBJ2-2; 7 bases line up with TRBD1. Germline CDR1 is MDHEN and CDR2 is SYDVKM. Trimming removed 6 bases from V and 2 bases from J; junction bases left unmatched: 3. This CDR3 region has 14 residues. CDR3 DNA (partial): TGTGCCAGCAGGGGACAGCCTAACACCGGGGAG. Translated: CASRGQPNTGE. The entire CDR3 protein reads CASRGQPNTGELFF.

As to this clone: The read gets to within 3 residues of the CDR3 end, and the germline J gene fills in the rest. The rearrangement links TRBV12-3 or TRBV12-4 to TRBJ1-1, with TRBD1 matching 7 bases. The CDR3 is made up of 13 amino acids. The V segment lost 4 bases and the J segment 7 bases; nucleotides outside the gene matches: 6. This chain's CDR3 is CASSWVGQDEAFF. Partial CDR3 DNA: TGTGCCAGCAGTTGGGTTGGACAGGATGAA.

On this clone itself: The read falls 3 residues short of the CDR3 end, and the missing part is taken from the germline J gene. This sequence joins TRBV2 and TRBJ1-1; D uncertain. The CDR3 consists of 14 residues. The V end lost 5 bases, the J end lost 5 bases, and 15 bases lay between the germline ends. CDR1 and CDR2 from the germline V gene are SNHLY and FYNNEI. Incomplete CDR3 DNA: TGTGCCAGCAGTTCTCAACGGAGCGGGACTGAA. It encodes CASSSQRSGTE. The full-length CDR3 reads as CASSSQRSGTEAFF.

As to this clone: The read terminates 3 residues before the CDR3 end, so the remaining end is supplied by the germline J gene. The rearrangement joins TRBV7-8 to TRBJ1-2; 8 bases are a match to TRBD1. The CDR3 length is 15 residues. The V gene end was trimmed by 5 bases and the J gene end by 6 bases; junction bases not matched to a gene: 11. Germline loops: CDR1 SGHVS, CDR2 FQNEAQ. The sequenced CDR3 bases are TGTGCCAGCAGCCTTCAGGGGGCGCTTACGGATGGC. Translated, it gives CASSLQGALTDG. The whole CDR3 sequence is CASSLQGALTDGYTF.

Comment on this clone: Read coverage stops 3 residues before the CDR3 terminus; the germline J gene supplies the remainder. The V call is TRBV11-3, the J call TRBJ2-3; 11 bases agree with TRBD2. V lost 4 bases, J lost 4 bases, and 4 bases stayed unmatched. The CDR3 extends over 15 amino acids. Looked up from germline, CDR1 is SGHNT and CDR2 is YENEEA. CDR3 region: CASSSGLAEADTQYF. Partial CDR3 DNA: TGTGCCAGCAGCTCGGGACTAGCGGAGGCAGATACG. Looking up the rest from reference TRBV11-3 and TRBJ2-3 gives the full variable domain: EAGVVQSPRYKIIEKKQPVAFWCNPISGHNTLYWYLQNLGQGPELLIRYENEEAVDDSQLPKDRFSAERLKGVDSTLKIQPAELGDSAVYLCASSSGLAEADTQYFGPGTRLTVL.

As regards this clone: Read data end 3 residues before the CDR3 end; the end is taken from the germline J gene. V is TRBV20-1 and J is TRBJ1-4, with a weak D call TRBD1 (6 bases). The germline CDR1 and CDR2 sequences are DFQATT and SNEGSKA (reference sequence). The V gene lost 5 bases and the J gene lost 7 bases, with 17 bases spanning the gap. The CDR3 runs to 14 residues. The CDR3 DNA, read in part, is TGCAGTGCTGAACACAGGGATGGAGCTGAAAAA. Protein product: CSAEHRDGAEK. The entire CDR3 reads CSAEHRDGAEKLFF.

A note on this clone: Coverage ceases 3 residues before the CDR3 finishes, and the germline J gene fills in the end. V and J are TRBV5-1 and TRBJ1-4; weak D call: TRBD1 (5 bases). Germline CDR1 and CDR2: SGHRS and YFSETQ. The CDR3 has 16 residues. V dropped 5 bases and J dropped 3 bases, with 17 bases sitting between them. The chain's CDR3 is CASRTGPTGANEKLFF. The CDR3 bases that were read are TGCGCCAGCAGAACGGGCCCTACGGGGGCTAATGAAAAA.

For this clone: The CDR3 end falls 3 residues outside the read, so it is completed with the germline J gene. The rearrangement links TRBV6-1 to TRBJ2-7, with a weak D call TRBD1 (6 bases). Looked up from germline, CDR1 is MNHNS and CDR2 is SASEGT. Trimming took 4 bases from V and 3 from J, leaving 10 bases between them. The CDR3 contains 13 residues. The CDR3 region is CASSVKQGYEQYF. Partial CDR3 DNA: TGTGCCAGCAGTGTGAAACAGGGCTACGAG.

In the case of this clone: The DNA ends 3 residues before the CDR3 does, and the rest of the CDR3 is filled in from the germline J gene. The V gene is TRBV7-2, the J gene TRBJ2-3; D ambiguous. The germline gives CDR1 SGHTA, CDR2 FQGNSA. V lost 5 bases and J lost 2, with 8 bases in between. The length of the CDR3 is 13 residues. The DNA read from the CDR3 is TGTGCCAGCAGCCCCTATTCCACAGATACG. It translates to CASSPYSTDT. The whole CDR3 sequence reads CASSPYSTDTQYF.

Worth noting for this clone: The read terminates 3 residues before the CDR3 end, so the remaining end is supplied by the germline J gene. The chain has TRBV28 and TRBJ2-7, with unresolved D. From germline, CDR1 is MDHEN and CDR2 SYDVKM. V lost 5 bases and J lost 2, with 10 bases in between. The CDR3 has 13 amino acids. CDR3 DNA (partial): TGTGCCAGCAGTAGGTTGGGCCCCTACGAG. Its protein product is CASSRLGPYE. The whole CDR3 is CASSRLGPYEQYF. The full variable domain, with the rest looked up from reference TRBV28 and TRBJ2-7, is DVKVTQSSRYLVKRTGEKVFLECVQDMDHENMFWYRQDPGLGLRLIYFSYDVKMKEKGDIPEGYSVSREKKERFSLILESASTNQTSMYLCASSRLGPYEQYFGPGTRLTVT.

In the case of this clone: The missing CDR3 end, 3 residues past where the read stops, is filled in from the germline J gene. This rearrangement joins TRBV5-4 to TRBJ1-4; D is perhaps TRBD1 (6 bases). The CDR3 contains 15 residues. V was clipped by 2 bases and J by 5 bases, with 13 bases between them. The germline V gene encodes CDR1 SGHNT and CDR2 YYREEE (reference sequence). The CDR3 spells CASSLTGTSNEKLFF. The CDR3 bases that were read are TGTGCCAGCAGCTTAACAGGGACGTCGAATGAAAAA.

Of note for this clone: Sequencing ends 3 residues short of the CDR3 end; the germline J gene provides the rest. The chain uses TRBV2 and TRBJ2-7; 9 positions agree with TRBD2. Germline V gene sequence: CDR1 SNHLY, CDR2 FYNNEI. V dropped 7 bases and J dropped 0; count of bases not matched to a gene: 7. CDR3 size: 15 residues. CDR3 bases read: TGTGCCAGCACTGAGAGCGGGGGGATCTCCTACGAG. It specifies CASTESGGISYE. The entire CDR3 is CASTESGGISYEQYF.

Note on this clone: With the read ending 3 residues before the CDR3 end, the germline J gene is used to fill in that end. The chain recombines TRBV20-1 with TRBJ2-3; perhaps TRBD2 as D (6 bases). With 6 bases removed from V and 4 bases from J, the gap between germline ends came to 11 bases. CDR3 length: 12 amino acids. Germline assignment: CDR1 DFQATT and CDR2 SNEGSKA (reference sequence). The CDR3 DNA, read in part, is TGCAGTGCCCCGGGGGAGGCAGATACG. Amino acids: CSAPGEADT. The full CDR3 protein reads CSAPGEADTQYF.

With respect to this clone: The observed sequence ends 3 residues before the CDR3 terminus, with the missing tail filled in from the germline J gene. The chain uses TRBV5-1 and TRBJ1-4, with a possible D match to TRBD1 (6 bases). Germline loops: CDR1 SGHRS, CDR2 YFSETQ. The CDR3 is made up of 13 amino acids. V lost 6 bases, J lost 3 bases, and 9 bases lay in between. The chain's CDR3 is CASKRTANEKLFF. The CDR3 DNA, read in part, is TGCGCCAGCAAAAGGACAGCTAATGAAAAA.

As concerns this clone: With the read ending 3 residues before the CDR3 end, the germline J gene is used to fill in that end. The chain employs TRBV29-1 and TRBJ2-5; a weak D match, TRBD1 (5 bases). The CDR3 has 14 amino acids. Trimming took off 7 bases at V and 2 bases at J, with 17 bases between the two ends. Germline-derived CDR1 and CDR2 are SQVTM and ANQGSEA. CDR3 sequence reads: CSGTVQALQETQYF. CDR3 bases read: TGCAGCGGTACCGTACAGGCCCTACAAGAGACC.

Of note for this clone: The sequence runs out 3 residues before the end of the CDR3; the remainder is reconstructed from the germline J gene. This chain connects TRBV12-3 or TRBV12-4 to TRBJ2-4; 10 nucleotides align to TRBD1. The CDR3 sequence is 14 residues long. Unmatched junction bases numbered 5, after V lost 6 bases and J lost 6 bases. Partial CDR3 DNA: TGTGCCAGCAGCCCCCGACAGGGGGCAAACATT. This gives the protein CASSPRQGANI. The CDR3 in full is CASSPRQGANIQYF.

Comments on this clone: The read falls 3 residues short of the CDR3 end, and the missing part is taken from the germline J gene. The J gene is TRBJ1-1, the V gene TRBV5-1; TRBD1 matches 11 bases. The length of the CDR3 is 15 residues. In germline, CDR1 is SGHRS, CDR2 YFSETQ. V dropped 3 bases and J dropped 5; count of bases not matched to a gene: 6. CDR3 amino acids: CASSSMGQGGTEAFF. Incomplete CDR3 DNA: TGCGCCAGCAGCTCCATGGGACAGGGGGGTACTGAA.

Of note for this clone: The observed sequence ends 3 residues before the CDR3 terminus, with the missing tail filled in from the germline J gene. The genes are TRBV14 and TRBJ2-5; TRBD2 matches at 9 bases. Germline CDR1 reads SGHDN; CDR2 reads FVKESK. CDR3 length equals 14 residues. V was clipped by 3 bases and J by 3 bases; unmatched bases: 2. CDR3 loop: CASSQTSGKETQYF. CDR3 DNA, as far as it was read: TGTGCCAGCAGCCAGACTAGCGGAAAAGAGACC.

Comments on this clone: The read finishes 3 residues shy of the CDR3 end, and the germline J gene is used to complete it. V gene TRBV18 combines with J gene TRBJ2-7; 8 bases fit TRBD1. Germline V gene data show CDR1 as KGHSH and CDR2 as LQKENI. Losses at the gene ends were 0 bases for V and 1 base for J; bases not matched to a gene: 2. This CDR3 is built from 15 residues. The CDR3 DNA, read in part, is TGTGCCAGCTCACCACCGGACAGGGAATCCTACGAG. Translated: CASSPPDRESYE. In full, the CDR3 is CASSPPDRESYEQYF.

Comments on this clone: Compared with germline, one end of the junction differs, possibly owing to a read error. The CDR3 goes on 3 residues after the read ends, and that part is filled in from the germline J gene. The genes are TRBV20-1 and TRBJ1-3; TRBD1 might be the D (5 bases). The CDR3 spans 13 residues. CDR1 DFQATT and CDR2 SNEGSKA come from the germline V gene (reference sequence). Partial CDR3 DNA: TGCAGTGCTGGAGACAGCTCTGGAAACACC. The encoded protein is CSAGDSSGNT. The full CDR3 sequence reads CSAGDSSGNTIYF.